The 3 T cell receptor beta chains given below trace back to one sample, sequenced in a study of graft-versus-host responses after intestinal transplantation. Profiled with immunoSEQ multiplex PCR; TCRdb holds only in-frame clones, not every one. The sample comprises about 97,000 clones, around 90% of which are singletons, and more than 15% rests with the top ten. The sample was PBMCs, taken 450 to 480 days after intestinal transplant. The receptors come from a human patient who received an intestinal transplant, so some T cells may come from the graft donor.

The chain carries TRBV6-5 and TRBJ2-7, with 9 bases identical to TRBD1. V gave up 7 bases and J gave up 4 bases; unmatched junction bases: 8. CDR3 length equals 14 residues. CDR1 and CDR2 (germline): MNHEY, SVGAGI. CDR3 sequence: CASTDVGTGYEQYF. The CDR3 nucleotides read TGTGCCAGCACCGACGTCGGGACAGGGTACGAGCAGTACTTC.

In DNA form, the CDR3 reads TGCGCCAGCAGCCAAGTAGTGAGACAGGAGATCTACGAGCAGTACTTC. This sequence encodes CASSQVVRQEIYEQYF. The chain uses TRBV4-1 and TRBJ2-7; D perhaps matches TRBD1 (6 bases). Germline values: CDR1 MGHRA, CDR2 YSYEKL. The V gene lost 1 base and the J gene lost 3 bases, with 16 bases spanning the gap. CDR3 size: 16 residues.

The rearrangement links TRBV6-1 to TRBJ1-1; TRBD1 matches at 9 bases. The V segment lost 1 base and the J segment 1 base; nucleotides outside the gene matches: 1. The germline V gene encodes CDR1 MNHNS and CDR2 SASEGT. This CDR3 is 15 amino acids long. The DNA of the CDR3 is TGTGCCAGCAGTGAAGAGGGACAGGGGAACACTGAAGCTTTCTTT. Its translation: CASSEEGQGNTEAFF.